The rows below give T cell receptor beta chains drawn from one sample of a study of blood T cells in healthy people across ages. A single record per CDR3 protein comes from TCRdb applying MiXCR to the 5' RACE reads. In the table there are just under 900,000 distinct CDR3 sequences, about 30% of which are singletons. The sequencing sample was made of blood. These receptors were obtained from an elderly woman in good health. CDR3s include the opening cysteine and the closing phenylalanine or tryptophan. The D gene is left open where the match is weak. A row's size may be missing; if present it is once, few, many or a size class.

j_call	v_call	d_call	clone_size	cdr3_aa
TRBJ1-1	TRBV20-1	-	-	CSARDGGRGIKTEAFF
TRBJ2-2	TRBV4-3	TRBD2	few	CASAQGAGMVGELFF
TRBJ2-4	TRBV6-1	TRBD1	many	CASSEDGTVTWEAKNIQYF
TRBJ2-5	TRBV2	-	few	CASRPPGGAKETQYF
TRBJ1-6	TRBV4-3	TRBD1	many	CASSRNSRGSSYNSPLHF
TRBJ2-1	TRBV25-1	-	once	CASTSAVKPYNDQFF
TRBJ2-3	TRBV7-2	-	many	CASSFQGGASTDTQYF
TRBJ1-2	TRBV3-1	TRBD1	many	CASSQTGSLAGGYTF
TRBJ2-5	TRBV28	TRBD2	few	CASSMGGTSGPNTETQYF
TRBJ2-7	TRBV20-1	TRBD2	-	CSARDRREGYEQYF
TRBJ1-1	TRBV7-2	TRBD1	few	CASSYAQGGAGRSFF
TRBJ1-4	TRBV7-9	-	-	CASSLAPGQGSEKLFF
TRBJ1-4	TRBV29-1	-	-	CSVGGGSEKLFF
TRBJ2-1	TRBV3-1	-	-	CASSQGRTGALRFF
TRBJ1-2	TRBV6-5	-	many	CASRTNLRGVLAGYTF
TRBJ2-7	TRBV18	TRBD1	many	CASSPEGQGVVQYF
TRBJ2-3	TRBV5-1	-	-	CASSLQDGTTDTQYF
TRBJ2-6	TRBV7-2	TRBD2	many	CASSLIGGTSSGANVLTF
TRBJ2-7	TRBV20-1	TRBD1	many	CSASTGGYYEQYF
TRBJ2-3	TRBV11-2	-	-	CASRPWGRSTDTQYF
TRBJ2-1	TRBV12-3/TRBV12-4	TRBD2	-	CASRSGTSSNEQFF
TRBJ1-1	TRBV3-1	-	-	CASKQGPMNTEAFF
TRBJ2-3	TRBV20-1	TRBD1	many	CSARDQSRGNTDTQYF
TRBJ2-5	TRBV9	TRBD2	many	CASSVEGLLYQETQYF
TRBJ2-3	TRBV3-1	TRBD2	-	CASSPTSGGTDAQYF
TRBJ2-1	TRBV7-2	-	many	CASSLLGHNEQFF
TRBJ2-4	TRBV30	-	-	CAWSQLGAGEQYF
TRBJ1-5	TRBV27	-	-	CASSYCRDYQPQHF
TRBJ2-1	TRBV5-1	TRBD2	-	CASSLGLAVSSYNEQFF
TRBJ2-4	TRBV2	-	many	CASRYRSGIQYF
TRBJ2-5	TRBV7-2	TRBD1	many	CASSFRLGGRRETQYF
TRBJ2-1	TRBV7-2	-	many	CASLGGAGARGAAWRYNEQFF
TRBJ2-7	TRBV6-5	-	-	CASNNGEIYEQYF
TRBJ1-5	TRBV29-1	TRBD1	many	CSVGQGGHQPQHF
TRBJ2-6	TRBV27	-	many	CASRVSTGANVLTF
TRBJ2-7	TRBV20-1	-	many	CSARDSNSPRGEQYF
TRBJ2-7	TRBV5-1	TRBD1	-	CASSVGGQGLSYEQYF
TRBJ1-1	TRBV6-5	-	many	CASSPSHGRLTSEAFF
TRBJ2-7	TRBV28	TRBD2	-	CASSLPRSGGSRYEQYF
-	TRBV21-1	-	-	CASSGQKEIYYEQYF
TRBJ2-6	TRBV5-1	TRBD2	-	CASIAGGRTLKGANVLTF
TRBJ2-3	TRBV10-1	-	many	CASSESRLTSTDTQYF
TRBJ1-4	TRBV11-2	-	-	CASSPHGGMSEKLFF
TRBJ1-5	TRBV27	-	many	CASSRTGPGNQPQHF
TRBJ2-5	TRBV20-1	TRBD2	many	CSASGAGGSQETQYF
TRBJ1-2	TRBV7-2	-	many	CASSHGVNYGYTF
TRBJ1-2	TRBV11-2	-	many	CASSLASKTGSYTF
TRBJ1-4	TRBV7-2	-	many	CASSLGNEKLFF
TRBJ2-6	TRBV24-1	-	many	CATSDIPGRSGANVLTF